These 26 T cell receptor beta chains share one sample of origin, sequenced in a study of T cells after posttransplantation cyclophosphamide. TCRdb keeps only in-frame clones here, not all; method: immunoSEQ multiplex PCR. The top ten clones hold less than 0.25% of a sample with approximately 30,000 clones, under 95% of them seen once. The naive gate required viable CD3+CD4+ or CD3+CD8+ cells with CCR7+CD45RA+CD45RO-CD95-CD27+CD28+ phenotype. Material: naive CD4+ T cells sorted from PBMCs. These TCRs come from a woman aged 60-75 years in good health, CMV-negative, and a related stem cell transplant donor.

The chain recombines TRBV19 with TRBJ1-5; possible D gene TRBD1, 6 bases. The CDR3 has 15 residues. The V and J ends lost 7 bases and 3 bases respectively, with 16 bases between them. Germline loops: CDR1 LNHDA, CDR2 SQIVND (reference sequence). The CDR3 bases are TGTGCCAGTAAAGACAAGACAGGCCCCAATCAGCCCCAGCATTTT. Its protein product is CASKDKTGPNQPQHF.

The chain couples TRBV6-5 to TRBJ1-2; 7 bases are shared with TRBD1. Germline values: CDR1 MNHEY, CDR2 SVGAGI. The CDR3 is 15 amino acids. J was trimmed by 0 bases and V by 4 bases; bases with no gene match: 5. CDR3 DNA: TGTGCCAGCAGTTCGACAGGGAGAGCTAACTATGGCTACACCTTC. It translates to CASSSTGRANYGYTF.

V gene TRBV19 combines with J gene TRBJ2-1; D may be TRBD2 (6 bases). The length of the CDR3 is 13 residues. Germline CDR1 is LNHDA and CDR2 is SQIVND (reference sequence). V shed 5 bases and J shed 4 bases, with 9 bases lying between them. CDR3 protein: CASSRDWYNEQFF. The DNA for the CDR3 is TGTGCCAGTAGTCGGGACTGGTACAATGAGCAGTTCTTC.

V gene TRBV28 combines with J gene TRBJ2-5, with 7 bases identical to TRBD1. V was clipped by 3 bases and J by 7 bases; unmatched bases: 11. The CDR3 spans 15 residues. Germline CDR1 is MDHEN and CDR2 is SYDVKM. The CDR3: CASSLETGRVATQYF. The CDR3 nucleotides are TGTGCCAGCAGTTTGGAGACAGGGCGGGTAGCGACCCAGTACTTC.

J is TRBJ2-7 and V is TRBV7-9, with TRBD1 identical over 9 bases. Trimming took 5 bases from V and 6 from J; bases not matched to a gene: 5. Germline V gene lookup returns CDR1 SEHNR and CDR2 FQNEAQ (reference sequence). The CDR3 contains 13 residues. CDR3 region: CASSRTGASEQYF. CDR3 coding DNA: TGTGCCAGCAGCCGGACAGGGGCTTCCGAGCAGTACTTC.

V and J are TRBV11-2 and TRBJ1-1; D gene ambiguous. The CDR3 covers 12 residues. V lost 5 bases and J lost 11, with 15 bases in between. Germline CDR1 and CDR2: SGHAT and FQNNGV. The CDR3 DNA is TGTGCCAGCAGCCAAACCGGGATTGACGCTTTCTTT. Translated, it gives CASSQTGIDAFF.

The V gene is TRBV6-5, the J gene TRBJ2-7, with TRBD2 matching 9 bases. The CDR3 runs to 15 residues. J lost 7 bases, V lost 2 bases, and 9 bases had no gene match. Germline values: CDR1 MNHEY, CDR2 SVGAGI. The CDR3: CASSYGAGGQWEQYF. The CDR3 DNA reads TGTGCCAGCAGTTACGGGGCGGGGGGGCAATGGGAGCAGTACTTC.

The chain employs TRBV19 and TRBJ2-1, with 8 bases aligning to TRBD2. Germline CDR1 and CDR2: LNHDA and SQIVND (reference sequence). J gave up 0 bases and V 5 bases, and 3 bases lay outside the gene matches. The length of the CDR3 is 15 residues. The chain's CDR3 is CASSPGTSSYNEQFF. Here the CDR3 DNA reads TGTGCCAGTAGTCCCGGGACTAGCTCCTACAATGAGCAGTTCTTC.

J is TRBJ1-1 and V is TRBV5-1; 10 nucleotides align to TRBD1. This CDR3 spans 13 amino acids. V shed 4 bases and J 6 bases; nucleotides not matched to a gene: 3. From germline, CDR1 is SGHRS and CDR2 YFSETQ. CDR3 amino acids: CASSAGTGAEAFF. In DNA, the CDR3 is TGCGCCAGCAGCGCCGGGACAGGGGCTGAAGCTTTCTTT.

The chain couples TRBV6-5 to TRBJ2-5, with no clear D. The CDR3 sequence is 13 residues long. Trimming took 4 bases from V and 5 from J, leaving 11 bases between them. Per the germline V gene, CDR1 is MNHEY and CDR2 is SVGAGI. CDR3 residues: CASSSPGHETQYF. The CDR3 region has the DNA TGTGCCAGCAGTTCCCCCGGTCATGAGACCCAGTACTTC.

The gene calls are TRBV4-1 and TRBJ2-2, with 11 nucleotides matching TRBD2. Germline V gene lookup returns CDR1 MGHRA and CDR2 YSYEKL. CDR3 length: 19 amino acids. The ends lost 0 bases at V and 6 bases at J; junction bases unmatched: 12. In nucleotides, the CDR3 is TGCGCCAGCAGCCAAGACCCCAACCTTAGCGGGGGGGCAGCCGGGGAGCTGTTTTTT. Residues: CASSQDPNLSGGAAGELFF.

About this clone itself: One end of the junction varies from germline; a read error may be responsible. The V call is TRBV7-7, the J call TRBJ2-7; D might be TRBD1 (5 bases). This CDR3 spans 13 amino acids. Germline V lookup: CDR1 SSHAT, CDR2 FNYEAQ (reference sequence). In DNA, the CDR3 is TGTGCTAGCAGCTTGTCAGGGTCCCACGAGCAGTACTTC. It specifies CASSLSGSHEQYF.

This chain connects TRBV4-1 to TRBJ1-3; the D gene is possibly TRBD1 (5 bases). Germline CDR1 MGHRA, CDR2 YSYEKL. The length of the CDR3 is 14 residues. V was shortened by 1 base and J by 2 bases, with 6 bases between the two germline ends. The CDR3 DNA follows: TGCGCCAGCAGCCAAGGGGGCACTGGAAACACCATATATTTT. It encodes CASSQGGTGNTIYF.

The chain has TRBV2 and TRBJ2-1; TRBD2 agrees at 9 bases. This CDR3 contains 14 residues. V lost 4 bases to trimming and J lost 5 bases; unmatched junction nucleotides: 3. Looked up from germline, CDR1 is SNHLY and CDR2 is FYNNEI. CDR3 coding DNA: TGTGCCAGCAGTGGGCGGACTAGCGACAATGAGCAGTTCTTC. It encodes CASSGRTSDNEQFF. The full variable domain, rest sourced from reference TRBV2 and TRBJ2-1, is EPEVTQTPSHQVTQMGQEVILRCVPISNHLYFYWYRQILGQKVEFLVSFYNNEISEKSEIFDDQFSVERPDGSNFTLKIRSTKLEDSAMYFCASSGRTSDNEQFFGPGTRLTVL.

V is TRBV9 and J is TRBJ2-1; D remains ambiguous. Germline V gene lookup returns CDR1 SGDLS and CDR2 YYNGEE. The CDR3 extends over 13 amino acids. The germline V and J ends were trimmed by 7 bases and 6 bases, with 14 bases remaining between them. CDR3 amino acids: CASGRLVANEQFF. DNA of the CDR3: TGTGCCAGCGGCCGGCTAGTCGCCAATGAGCAGTTCTTC.

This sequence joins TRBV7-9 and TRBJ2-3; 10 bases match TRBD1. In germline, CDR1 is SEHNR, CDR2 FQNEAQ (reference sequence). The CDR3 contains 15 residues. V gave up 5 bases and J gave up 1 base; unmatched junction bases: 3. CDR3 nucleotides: TGTGCCAGCAGCCCCGGGACAGGGGGCACAGATACGCAGTATTTT. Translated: CASSPGTGGTDTQYF.

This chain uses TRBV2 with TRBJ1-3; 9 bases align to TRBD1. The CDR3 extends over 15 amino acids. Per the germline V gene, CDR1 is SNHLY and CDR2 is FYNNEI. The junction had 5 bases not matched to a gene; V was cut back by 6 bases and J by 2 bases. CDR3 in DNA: TGTGCCAGCAGACGACAGGGGGATACTGGAAACACCATATATTTT. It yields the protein CASRRQGDTGNTIYF. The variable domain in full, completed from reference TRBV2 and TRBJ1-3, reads EPEVTQTPSHQVTQMGQEVILRCVPISNHLYFYWYRQILGQKVEFLVSFYNNEISEKSEIFDDQFSVERPDGSNFTLKIRSTKLEDSAMYFCASRRQGDTGNTIYFGEGSWLTVV.

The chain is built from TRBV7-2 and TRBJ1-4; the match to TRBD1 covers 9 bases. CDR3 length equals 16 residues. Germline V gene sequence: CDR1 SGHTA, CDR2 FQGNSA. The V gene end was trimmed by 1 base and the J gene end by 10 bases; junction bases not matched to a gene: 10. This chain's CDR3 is CASSLGRTGGLGKLFF. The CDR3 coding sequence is TGTGCCAGCAGCTTAGGACGAACAGGGGGCTTAGGAAAACTGTTTTTT.

Here the CDR3 reads CASSLMTSGGLETQYF. The CDR3 nucleotides read TGCGCCAGCAGCCTGATGACTAGCGGGGGCCTAGAGACCCAGTACTTC. The rearrangement uses TRBV5-1 and TRBJ2-5; 12 positions match TRBD2. This CDR3 spans 16 amino acids. J lost 4 bases, V lost 4 bases, and 8 bases had no gene match. Germline V gene data show CDR1 as SGHRS and CDR2 as YFSETQ.

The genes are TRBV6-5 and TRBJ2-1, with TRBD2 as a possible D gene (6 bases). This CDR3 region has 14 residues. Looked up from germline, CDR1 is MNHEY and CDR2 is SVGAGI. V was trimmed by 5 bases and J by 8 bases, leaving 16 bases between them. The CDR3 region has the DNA TGTGCCAGCAGTGAAGATATGACTAGGTATGAGCAGTTCTTC. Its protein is CASSEDMTRYEQFF.

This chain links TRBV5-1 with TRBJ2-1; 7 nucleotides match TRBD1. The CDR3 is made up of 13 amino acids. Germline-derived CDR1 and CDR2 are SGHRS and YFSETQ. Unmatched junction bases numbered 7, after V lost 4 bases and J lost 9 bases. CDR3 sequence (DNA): TGCGCCAGCAGCCGAGACAGGGTGGGTGAGCAGTTCTTC. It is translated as CASSRDRVGEQFF.

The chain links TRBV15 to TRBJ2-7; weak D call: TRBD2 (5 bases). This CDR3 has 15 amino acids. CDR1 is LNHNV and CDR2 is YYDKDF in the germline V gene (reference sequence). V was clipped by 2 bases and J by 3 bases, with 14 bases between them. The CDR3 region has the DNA TGTGCCACCAGCAGACCCAGACTATCCCACTACGAGCAGTACTTC. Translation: CATSRPRLSHYEQYF.

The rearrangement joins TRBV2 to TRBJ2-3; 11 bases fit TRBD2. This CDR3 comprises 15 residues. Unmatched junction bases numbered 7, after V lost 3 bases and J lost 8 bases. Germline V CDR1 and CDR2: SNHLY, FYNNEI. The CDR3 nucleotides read TGTGCCAGCAGTGAGGTTAGCGGGAGGGCCAGTACGCAGTATTTT. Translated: CASSEVSGRASTQYF.

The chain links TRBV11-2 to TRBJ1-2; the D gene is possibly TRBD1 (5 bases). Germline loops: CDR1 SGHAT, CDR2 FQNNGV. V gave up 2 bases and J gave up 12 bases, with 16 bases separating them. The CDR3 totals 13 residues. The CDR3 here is CASSLSSRQHDTF. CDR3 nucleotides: TGTGCCAGCAGCTTATCGTCCAGACAGCACGACACCTTC. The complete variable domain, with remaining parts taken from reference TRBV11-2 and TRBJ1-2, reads EAGVAQSPRYKIIEKRQSVAFWCNPISGHATLYWYQQILGQGPKLLIQFQNNGVVDDSQLPKDRFSAERLKGVDSTLKIQPAKLEDSAVYLCASSLSSRQHDTFGSGTRLTVV.

Here the CDR3 reads CATSRRYIGEQYF. CDR3 bases: TGTGCCACCTCCCGCAGGTATATCGGCGAGCAGTACTTC. J is TRBJ2-7 and V is TRBV28, with D unclear. The CDR3 is 13 amino acids. CDR1 and CDR2 from the germline V gene are MDHEN and SYDVKM. Trimming left V 10 bases short and J 6 bases short, with 19 bases between.

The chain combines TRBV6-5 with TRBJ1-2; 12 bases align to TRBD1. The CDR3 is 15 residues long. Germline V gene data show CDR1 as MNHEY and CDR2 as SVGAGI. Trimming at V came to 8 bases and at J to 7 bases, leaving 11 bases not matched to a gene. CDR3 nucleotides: TGTGCCAGCCGGCGCGGGACAGGGGGCAACGGTGGCTACACCTTC. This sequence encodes CASRRGTGGNGGYTF.